A single sample gave rise to the 21 T cell receptor beta chains below, sequenced in a study of neurological immune-mediated disorders. TCRdb ran MiXCR on the 5' RACE reads and lists one entry per CDR3 protein. The sample yields approximately 30,000 distinct CDR3 sequences, around a fifth seen once. The specimen was PBMCs. Every receptor here comes from a woman in her fifties or sixties in good health.

This clonotype appeared many times. CDR3 protein: CASSSPPGELFF. CDR3 nucleotide sequence: TGTGCCAGCAGCTCCCCCCCCGGGGAGCTGTTTTTT. The chain recombines TRBV7-2 with TRBJ2-2, with D uncertain. V lost 4 bases and J 6 bases, leaving 6 bases between the germline ends. Germline-derived CDR1 and CDR2 are SGHTA and FQGNSA. The CDR3 consists of 12 residues. Based on the CDR3 plus reference TRBV7-2 and TRBJ2-2, the full variable domain is GAGVSQSPSNKVTEKGKDVELRCDPISGHTALYWYRQSLGQGLEFLIYFQGNSAPDKSGLPSDRFSAERTGGSVSTLTIQRTQQEDSAVYLCASSSPPGELFFGEGSRLTVL.

A remark on this clonotype: Since no conserved phenylalanine or tryptophan closes the CDR3, a read error is the likely cause. No DNA is shown, since the ends of the CDR3 on it are uncertain; the CDR3 is the one TCRdb lists. The J gene is TRBJ2-5, the V gene TRBV30; the D call of TRBD2 is as the table states it, not checked on the DNA. Germline CDR1 is GTSNPN and CDR2 is SVGIG (reference sequence). The CDR3 length equals 12 residues, ends included. CDR3: CAWSVPGGRLRS.

There are many counts of this clonotype. The chain has TRBV5-1 and TRBJ1-3; D is undetermined. Germline V gene sequence: CDR1 SGHRS, CDR2 YFSETQ. The length of the CDR3 is 14 residues. Trimming cost V 0 bases and J 2 bases, with 6 bases left between them. The CDR3 DNA follows: TGCGCCAGCAGCTTGGATTTGGCTGGAAACACCATATATTTT. Its translation is CASSLDLAGNTIYF. Filled out from reference TRBV5-1 and TRBJ1-3, the complete variable domain reads KAGVTQTPRYLIKTRGQQVTLSCSPISGHRSVSWYQQTPGQGLQFLFEYFSETQRNKGNFPGRFSGRQFSNSRSEMNVSTLELGDSALYLCASSLDLAGNTIYFGEGSWLTVV.

In this sample, this clonotype turned up many times. The chain is built from TRBV20-1 and TRBJ2-7; 9 nucleotides match TRBD1. V dropped 0 bases and J dropped 7; count of bases not matched to a gene: 10. Germline CDR1 is DFQATT and CDR2 is SNEGSKA (reference sequence). The CDR3 contains 15 residues. CDR3 in amino acids: CSARDSRTGVPEQYF. The CDR3 nucleotides read TGCAGTGCTAGAGATAGCCGGACAGGGGTTCCGGAGCAGTACTTC.

This clonotype appeared many times. This chain links TRBV5-1 with TRBJ2-7; D gene ambiguous. The CDR3 is 15 amino acids. Deletions cut 0 bases from V and 5 bases from J, with 15 bases between. Germline V CDR1 and CDR2: SGHRS, YFSETQ. The CDR3 DNA follows: TGCGCCAGCAGCTTGGGACCTCTTAACGGGCACGAGCAGTACTTC. It yields the protein CASSLGPLNGHEQYF.

The chain employs TRBV6-4 and TRBJ2-3; the match to TRBD2 covers 9 bases. Germline values: CDR1 MRHNA, CDR2 SNTAGT. This CDR3 has 16 residues. The junction had 1 base not matched to a gene; V was cut back by 0 bases and J by 0 bases. DNA of the CDR3: TGTGCCAGCAGTGACTCGACTAGCGGTAGCACAGATACGCAGTATTTT. It specifies CASSDSTSGSTDTQYF.

Points on this clonotype: A much bigger clone sits one base away, suggesting this may be a read error. The chain carries TRBV27 and TRBJ2-1; 7 positions match TRBD2. The CDR3 has 14 amino acids. The germline V gene encodes CDR1 MNHEY and CDR2 SMNVEV (reference sequence). This chain's CDR3 is CASSFRDYYSEQFF. CDR3 nucleotides: TGTGCCAGCAGTTTTAGGGACTACTACAGTGAGCAGTTCTTC.

This clonotype was counted many times. The chain combines TRBV28 with TRBJ2-5, with D perhaps matching TRBD2 (5 bases). Trimming removed 3 bases from V and 5 bases from J, with 10 bases in between. CDR3 length: 13 amino acids. From germline, CDR1 is MDHEN and CDR2 SYDVKM. DNA for the CDR3: TGTGCCAGCAGTTTCGGGGTTGAGGAGACCCAGTACTTC. Amino acids: CASSFGVEETQYF.

This clonotype was seen just once. This chain links TRBV20-1 with TRBJ2-7; 8 positions match TRBD2. Germline CDR1 and CDR2: DFQATT and SNEGSKA (reference sequence). This CDR3 is 14 amino acids long. Unmatched junction bases numbered 9, after V lost 5 bases and J lost 3 bases. Here the CDR3 DNA reads TGCAGTGCTCACCAAGGTAGCGGGATCTACGAGCAGTACTTC. Translated: CSAHQGSGIYEQYF.

The CDR3 DNA is TGTGCCAGAAGCGTCGACTCCCACTATGGCTACACCTTC. Protein product: CARSVDSHYGYTF. The chain recombines TRBV11-2 with TRBJ1-2; D is uncertain. The germline V gene has CDR1 SGHAT and CDR2 FQNNGV. The CDR3 sequence is 13 residues long. V lost 9 bases, J lost 3 bases, and 14 bases lay in between.

Many counts were recorded for this clonotype. The CDR3 DNA reads TGCGCCAGCAGCGGGCGGGGACAGGGGACCAATGAGCAGTTCTTC. Protein sequence: CASSGRGQGTNEQFF. This chain links TRBV5-1 with TRBJ2-1; TRBD1 matches 10 bases. Trimming cost V 4 bases and J 6 bases; bases outside gene matches: 7. The germline CDR1 and CDR2 sequences are SGHRS and YFSETQ. This CDR3 is built from 15 residues.

At least ten counts were recorded for this clonotype. The chain carries TRBV20-1 and TRBJ2-2; 10 bases agree with TRBD2. CDR3 length: 17 amino acids. The germline gives CDR1 DFQATT, CDR2 SNEGSKA (reference sequence). Trimming cost V 6 bases and J 1 base; bases outside gene matches: 11. The CDR3 spells CSAEKVLAGVNTGELFF. The CDR3 nucleotides are TGCAGTGCAGAAAAAGTCCTAGCGGGGGTGAACACCGGGGAGCTGTTTTTT.

The V gene is TRBV6-1, the J gene TRBJ1-4, with a possible D match to TRBD1 (5 bases). Trimming took 0 bases from V and 5 from J, leaving 10 bases between them. The CDR3 has 15 amino acids. CDR1 is MNHNS and CDR2 is SASEGT in the germline V gene. CDR3 bases: TGTGCCAGCAGTGAAGCGCGGGCAGGGAATGAAAAACTGTTTTTT. Protein sequence: CASSEARAGNEKLFF.

This clonotype has at least ten counts. The gene calls are TRBV7-8 and TRBJ1-6, with D perhaps matching TRBD1 (5 bases). CDR1 is SGHVS and CDR2 is FQNEAQ in the germline V gene. Trimming left V 5 bases short and J 6 bases short, with 20 bases between. The length of the CDR3 is 17 residues. The DNA of the CDR3 is TGTGCCAGCAGCCCCATCGACAGACGTAGCCCTAATTCACCCCTCCACTTT. Translating it yields CASSPIDRRSPNSPLHF.

This clonotype was picked up many times. The rearrangement uses TRBV11-3 and TRBJ1-1; D not resolved. This CDR3 comprises 13 residues. V was trimmed by 5 bases and J by 2 bases, leaving 9 bases between them. CDR1 SGHNT and CDR2 YENEEA come from the germline V gene. This chain's CDR3 is CASSREINTEAFF. In DNA form, the CDR3 reads TGTGCCAGCAGCCGAGAAATCAACACTGAAGCTTTCTTT.

This clonotype was observed at least ten times. The chain is built from TRBV4-2 and TRBJ2-7; perhaps TRBD1 as D (5 bases). With 4 bases removed from V and 3 bases from J, the gap between germline ends came to 19 bases. Germline-derived CDR1 and CDR2 are LGHNA and YNFKEQ. CDR3 length: 16 residues. CDR3 amino acids: CASSRPTGIGIYEQYF. In DNA form, the CDR3 reads TGTGCCAGCAGCCGTCCAACAGGAATCGGTATCTACGAGCAGTACTTC.

This clonotype was counted ten times or more. This chain links TRBV20-1 with TRBJ2-7, with a weak D call TRBD1 (5 bases). Germline V gene data show CDR1 as DFQATT and CDR2 as SNEGSKA (reference sequence). The V end lost 4 bases, the J end lost 2 bases, and 12 bases lay between the germline ends. There are 13 residues in the CDR3. Here the CDR3 reads CSAIQDWAYEQYF. The CDR3, as DNA: TGCAGTGCTATACAGGATTGGGCCTACGAGCAGTACTTC.

The rearrangement uses TRBV20-1 and TRBJ2-1; D is ambiguous. The CDR3 contains 12 residues. V dropped 3 bases and J dropped 4 bases, with 7 bases sitting between them. The germline V gene has CDR1 DFQATT and CDR2 SNEGSKA (reference sequence). The CDR3 spells CSASCAYNEQFF. The CDR3 DNA is TGCAGTGCTAGCTGCGCTTACAATGAGCAGTTCTTC.

The gene calls are TRBV30 and TRBJ2-5, with TRBD2 identical over 9 bases. With V trimmed by 4 bases and J by 3 bases, 3 bases remained unmatched. The CDR3 is made up of 13 amino acids. Looked up from germline, CDR1 is GTSNPN and CDR2 is SVGIG (reference sequence). CDR3 nucleotide sequence: TGTGCCTGGAACCGACTAGCGGAAGAGACCCAGTACTTC. As protein: CAWNRLAEETQYF.

In this sample, this clonotype turned up many times. The CDR3 here is CASSLARGGPSYNEQFF. CDR3 nucleotide sequence: TGTGCCAGCAGCTTAGCGAGGGGCGGGCCCTCCTACAATGAGCAGTTCTTC. The chain recombines TRBV7-9 with TRBJ2-1; tentatively, D is TRBD1 or TRBD2 (5 bases each). Germline V gene data show CDR1 as SEHNR and CDR2 as FQNEAQ (reference sequence). V gave up 0 bases and J gave up 0 bases, with 12 bases separating them. The CDR3 runs to 17 residues.

This clonotype has ten or more counts. This chain uses TRBV20-1 with TRBJ2-7, with 8 bases identical to TRBD2. V lost 1 base, J lost 3 bases, and 2 bases stayed unmatched. Germline loops: CDR1 DFQATT, CDR2 SNEGSKA (reference sequence). The length of the CDR3 is 13 residues. The CDR3 DNA follows: TGCAGTGCTAGAGCGGGAGGGATCTACGAGCAGTACTTC. It specifies CSARAGGIYEQYF.